This T cell receptor (beta chain) originates from a study of control samples from healthy donors and cancer patients. The assay was immunoSEQ multiplex PCR, and TCRdb's table has in-frame clones only and misses some. Of 55,000 to 65,000 clones listed, around 87% are singletons. Germline CDR1 and CDR2: SGHVS and FQNEAQ. This CDR3 region has 16 residues. Deletions cut 5 bases from V and 8 bases from J, with 22 bases between. What was sequenced was PBMCs. The receptor was derived from a woman between 55 and 75 years old with lung cancer. V and J are TRBV7-8 and TRBJ2-1, with D unclear. CDR3 protein: CASSRTRPDKGDEQFF. In nucleotides, the CDR3 is TGTGCCAGCAGCCGCACCAGGCCCGACAAAGGAGATGAGCAGTTCTTC.